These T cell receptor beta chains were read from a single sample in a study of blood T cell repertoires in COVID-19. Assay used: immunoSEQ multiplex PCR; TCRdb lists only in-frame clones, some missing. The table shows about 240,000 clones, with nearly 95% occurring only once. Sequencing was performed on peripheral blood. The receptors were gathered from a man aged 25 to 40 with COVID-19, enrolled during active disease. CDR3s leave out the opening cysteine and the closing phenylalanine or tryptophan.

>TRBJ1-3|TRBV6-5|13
ASRPQGLSGNTIY
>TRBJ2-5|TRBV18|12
ASSPSGGEETQY
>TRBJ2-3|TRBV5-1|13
ASSGGQASTDTQY
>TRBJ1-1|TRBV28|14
ASRTRPQGVYTEAF
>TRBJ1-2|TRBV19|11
ASSIGSEYGYT
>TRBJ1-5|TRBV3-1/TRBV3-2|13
ASSQAGGSNQPQH
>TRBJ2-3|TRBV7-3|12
ASSSPTSRDTQY
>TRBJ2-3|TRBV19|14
ACQTSGRGRGDTQY
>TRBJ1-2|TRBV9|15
ASSVVDRGMVGYGYT
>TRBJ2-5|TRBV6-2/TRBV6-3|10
ASSQNRETQY
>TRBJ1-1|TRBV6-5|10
ATQGSPTEAF
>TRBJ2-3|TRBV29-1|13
SVASGTGSTDTQY
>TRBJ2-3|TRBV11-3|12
ASSLAGGQGAQY
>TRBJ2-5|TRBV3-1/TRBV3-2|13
ASSQDRAGWETQY
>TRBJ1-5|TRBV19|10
ASFSPNQPQH
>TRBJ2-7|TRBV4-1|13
ASSQETLATYEQY
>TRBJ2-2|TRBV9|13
ASSSQGGYAGELF
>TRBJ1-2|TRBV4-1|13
ASSPAIMEMDGYT
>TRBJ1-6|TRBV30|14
ACLGLQLPSRSPLH
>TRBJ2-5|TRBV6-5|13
ASRQLAGEFETQY
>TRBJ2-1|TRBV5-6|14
ASSWLLAGLTNEQF
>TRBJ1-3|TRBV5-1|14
ASRSGQILSGNTIY
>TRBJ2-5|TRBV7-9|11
ASSLEGRETQY
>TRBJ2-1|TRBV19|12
ASSYGDRASEQF
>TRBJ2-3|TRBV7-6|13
ASSLGTSGGDTQY